A selection of T cell receptor beta chains follows, all from one sample in a study of tumor and adjacent non-tumor tissue in lung cancer. TCRdb ran MiXCR on the multiplex PCR reads and lists one entry per CDR3 protein. Of 100,000 to 120,000 distinct CDR3 sequences listed, nearly 85% were seen once; the top ten hold 20% to 25%. The sample consisted of lung tumor tissue. The receptor source for this set is a man aged 65 to 79 with non-small cell lung cancer. The CDR3 runs from the conserved cysteine through the conserved F or W. The D gene is left open where the match is weak. Not every row has a clone size; where given, it reads once, few, many or a size class.

size | J | D | V | DNA | CDR3
NA | TRBJ1-1 | NA | TRBV11-2 | TGTGCCAGCAGCCTCAACTGGGGTGGCACTGAGGCTTTCTTT | CASSLNWGGTEAFF
NA | TRBJ2-1 | NA | TRBV4-1 | TGCGCCAGCAGTCAAGGGGTCGGTGAAGGGCAGTACAATGAGCAGTTCTTC | CASSQGVGEGQYNEQFF
once | TRBJ2-1 | TRBD1 | TRBV11-2 | TGTGTCAGCAGTTTAACCACGGACAGGGTGGTTAATGAGCAGTTCTTC | CVSSLTTDRVVNEQFF
NA | TRBJ1-1 | NA | TRBV4-1 | TGCGCCAACAACCAAGGTGGACGGGCAGAAGCTTTCTTT | CANNQGGRAEAFF
NA | TRBJ2-7 | TRBD1 | TRBV4-1 | TGCGTCAGAAGCCAAGAAGACAGGGTCTCCTACGAGCAGTACTTC | CVRSQEDRVSYEQYF
NA | TRBJ2-2 | TRBD2 | TRBV12-3/TRBV12-4 | TGTGCCAGCAGTTTCGGACTAGATACCGGGGAGCTGTATTTT | CASSFGLDTGELYF
NA | TRBJ2-6 | NA | TRBV4-1 | TGCGCCAGCAGCCATGATGTTTCCGGGATAGGCTCTGGGGCCAACGTCCTGACTTTC | CASSHDVSGIGSGANVLTF
many | TRBJ1-1 | NA | TRBV14 | TGTGCCAGCAGCCAAGGTCCTACAGGTGAAGCTTTCTTT | CASSQGPTGEAFF
NA | TRBJ2-5 | TRBD1 | TRBV6-2/TRBV6-3 | TGTGCCAGCAGCCCCCGTGGACAGGGAACTCGGGAGTCCCAGTACTTC | CASSPRGQGTRESQYF
NA | TRBJ1-5 | NA | TRBV5-5 | TGTGCCAGCAGCATGGCCGGTACAGTAAATCAGCCCCAGCATTTT | CASSMAGTVNQPQHF
NA | TRBJ2-7 | NA | TRBV5-6 | TGTGCCAGCAGCTCCACCCCGGGACGGGGCTCCTACAAGCAGTACTTC | CASSSTPGRGSYKQYF
NA | TRBJ1-2 | NA | TRBV6-1 | TGTGTCAGGAGTGAAATGGGCAGAGAGAAAACCTTC | CVRSEMGREKTF
NA | TRBJ2-1 | NA | TRBV4-2 | TGTGCCGGCAGCCAATTGAATAACAATGAGCAGTTCTTC | CAGSQLNNNEQFF
many | TRBJ1-5 | NA | TRBV20-1 | TGCAGTGCTAGGTCGGGTTACAATCAGCCCCAGCATTTT | CSARSGYNQPQHF
many | TRBJ2-3 | NA | TRBV20-1 | TGCAGTGCTAGAGATCTCGAGCGGGGCACAGATACGCAGTATTTT | CSARDLERGTDTQYF
once | TRBJ1-4 | NA | TRBV11-3 | TGTGCCAACAGTATGACAGTCTCTGGTGAACAACTGTTTTTT | CANSMTVSGEQLFF
once | TRBJ2-1 | NA | TRBV7-9 | TGTGCCAGCCACCGAGATTCCTACGATGAGCAGATCTTC | CASHRDSYDEQIF
NA | TRBJ2-7 | TRBD1 | TRBV12-3/TRBV12-4 | TGTACCAGCAGTTTGATGTTAGGGACAGGGTCCTACGAGCAGTACTTC | CTSSLMLGTGSYEQYF
once | TRBJ2-5 | NA | TRBV29-1 | TGCAGCGTCTCTTCTGGAGTCCAGACCCAGTACTTC | CSVSSGVQTQYF
NA | TRBJ1-2 | NA | TRBV5-6 | TGTGCCAGCAGCATAATCGATAGAGCTAACTATGGCTACGCCTTC | CASSIIDRANYGYAF
NA | TRBJ2-5 | NA | TRBV11-2 | TGTGCCAGCAGCGACACTATGCGGGGGACGGAGGGAGGGGGAGAGACCCAGTACTTC | CASSDTMRGTEGGGETQYF
large | TRBJ1-4 | NA | TRBV11-2 | TGTGCCAGCAGCAGAAGTGGGACAAGTAATGAAAAACTGTTTTTT | CASSRSGTSNEKLFF